A selection of T cell receptor beta chains follows, all from one sample in a study of Ad26.COV2.S vaccination and SARS-CoV-2 variants. Repertoires were generated with immunoSEQ multiplex PCR, while TCRdb's copy carries only in-frame clones and drops some. The table records hundreds of thousands of clones, 89% of them present only once. The sample was peripheral blood, taken in a trial of Ad26.COV2.S vaccine versus placebo. The receptors derive from a person aged 18-60 years who received the Ad26.COV2.S COVID-19 vaccine or a placebo. Each CDR3 is given with its conserved first and last residue.

cdr3_aa: CASYSLAGSSTDTQYF; j_call: TRBJ2-3; v_call: TRBV5-1
cdr3_aa: CASSVVVTDTQYF; j_call: TRBJ2-3; v_call: TRBV9
cdr3_aa: CAWSVSQVEAFF; j_call: TRBJ1-1; v_call: TRBV30
cdr3_aa: CAWSVTGGVTDTQYF; j_call: TRBJ2-3; v_call: TRBV30
cdr3_aa: CSAGFNTEAFF; j_call: TRBJ1-1; v_call: TRBV29-1
cdr3_aa: CASSTRGYNEQFF; j_call: TRBJ2-1; v_call: TRBV19
cdr3_aa: CASSLAGGSPLQFF; j_call: TRBJ2-1; v_call: TRBV7-2
cdr3_aa: CASSEYLRQPEKLFF; j_call: TRBJ1-4; v_call: TRBV25-1
cdr3_aa: CASTTTGYLEKLFF; j_call: TRBJ1-4; v_call: TRBV2
cdr3_aa: CASSIAGGEQFF; j_call: TRBJ2-1; v_call: TRBV19
cdr3_aa: CASSQGPGSYNEQFF; j_call: TRBJ2-1; v_call: TRBV4-1
cdr3_aa: CASSLAGTGYPYEQYF; j_call: TRBJ2-7; v_call: TRBV5-1
cdr3_aa: CASSYSILSGNTIYF; j_call: TRBJ1-3; v_call: TRBV6-5
cdr3_aa: CATSPRTDSYEQYF; j_call: TRBJ2-7; v_call: TRBV15
cdr3_aa: CASSPRTGGYEQYF; j_call: TRBJ2-7; v_call: TRBV3-1/TRBV3-2
cdr3_aa: CASSFGQGGNQPQHF; j_call: TRBJ1-5; v_call: TRBV7-9
cdr3_aa: CASSQERGRGSNQPQHF; j_call: TRBJ1-5; v_call: TRBV4-1
cdr3_aa: CASRGRTYYGYTF; j_call: TRBJ1-2; v_call: TRBV27
cdr3_aa: CASSEAGDFPNTEAFF; j_call: TRBJ1-1; v_call: TRBV6-1
cdr3_aa: CASRAEGSKQYF; j_call: TRBJ2-7; v_call: TRBV3-1/TRBV3-2
cdr3_aa: CSMGTGGTGELFF; j_call: TRBJ2-2; v_call: TRBV29-1
cdr3_aa: CASSLTGQGADEKLFF; j_call: TRBJ1-4; v_call: TRBV18
cdr3_aa: CASGRGYEQFF; j_call: TRBJ2-1; v_call: TRBV9
cdr3_aa: CASSPWTGELFF; j_call: TRBJ2-2; v_call: TRBV6-2/TRBV6-3
cdr3_aa: CASSLQGPNEKLFF; j_call: TRBJ1-4; v_call: TRBV10-2
cdr3_aa: CASRPLVVEQFF; j_call: TRBJ2-1; v_call: TRBV23-1
cdr3_aa: CASSLEGSHTDTQYF; j_call: TRBJ2-3; v_call: TRBV5-1
cdr3_aa: CASSLGGTGELFF; j_call: TRBJ2-2; v_call: TRBV7-9
cdr3_aa: CASSLAGTTLNTGELFF; j_call: TRBJ2-2; v_call: TRBV5-1
cdr3_aa: CATSDYQTNEQFF; j_call: TRBJ2-1; v_call: TRBV19
cdr3_aa: CASTSSGGYNEQFF; j_call: TRBJ2-1; v_call: TRBV6-5
cdr3_aa: CASSEKGFSYEQYF; j_call: TRBJ2-7; v_call: TRBV6-1
cdr3_aa: CASSFHRGGTDTQYF; j_call: TRBJ2-3; v_call: TRBV27
cdr3_aa: CASSIQTDTEAFF; j_call: TRBJ1-1; v_call: TRBV12-3/TRBV12-4
cdr3_aa: CASSQHGQGKGEQYF; j_call: TRBJ2-7; v_call: TRBV3-1/TRBV3-2
cdr3_aa: CASSPSGGETQYF; j_call: TRBJ2-5; v_call: TRBV4-2
cdr3_aa: CASSSQLPNTEAFF; j_call: TRBJ1-1; v_call: TRBV5-4
cdr3_aa: CASSFPGEGTDTQYF; j_call: TRBJ2-3; v_call: TRBV5-4
cdr3_aa: CASSLQNSGSRAGELFF; j_call: TRBJ2-2; v_call: TRBV7-2
cdr3_aa: CASSAGLETQYF; j_call: TRBJ2-5; v_call: TRBV7-2
cdr3_aa: CASSDGTLETQYF; j_call: TRBJ2-5; v_call: TRBV6-1
cdr3_aa: CASSPKDGAFSGNTIYF; j_call: TRBJ1-3; v_call: TRBV18
cdr3_aa: CASSSTGRETQYF; j_call: TRBJ2-5; v_call: TRBV11-2
cdr3_aa: CASSLLGKGDTEAFF; j_call: TRBJ1-1; v_call: TRBV27